This record covers a single TCR beta chain. Its antigen is unknown. Produced via immunoSEQ multiplex PCR; TCRdb's table is partial and in-frame only. This table holds 2 million to 3 million clones, approximately 93% found once. This CDR3 is built from 15 residues. Looked up from germline, CDR1 is ENHRY and CDR2 is SYGVKD. V lost 4 bases and J lost 4, with 14 bases in between. This sample is drawn from a study of shared clonotypes between healthy human individuals. General study points: Larger richness was generally estimated for naive than memory subsets.

This clonotype originated in a man aged 18 to 29 in good health. Some clones in this sample may be carry-over from other donors' samples. The chain combines TRBV10-3 with TRBJ2-1, with D tentatively TRBD1 or TRBD2 (5 bases each). Source material: naive CD4+ T cells from PBMCs. Subset specified: CD45RA+ positively selected. The CDR3 DNA reads TGTGCCATCAGTGTGGAGGACACCTCATACAATGAGCAGTTCTTC. Encoded protein: CAISVEDTSYNEQFF.